Given below is one T cell receptor (beta chain) in context. The data originate from a study of OX40 agonist ivuxolimab in advanced cancers. Assay: immunoSEQ multiplex PCR; the TCRdb copy retains only in-frame clones and omits some. In the table there are 50,000 or so clones, 85% to 95% of which are singletons. Germline-derived CDR1 and CDR2 are SGDLS and YYNGEE. This CDR3 comprises 14 residues. V was pared by 0 bases and J by 4 bases, with 11 bases between. V gene TRBV9 combines with J gene TRBJ2-7; maybe TRBD2 (5 bases). This material consisted of CD4+ or CD8+ T cells sorted from blood, taken in a trial of the OX40 agonist ivuxolimab. This clonotype was obtained from an adult with an advanced solid tumor such as melanoma, head and neck, liver or kidney cancer. The CDR3 protein is CASSVGSGIYEQYF. In nucleotides, the CDR3 is TGTGCCAGCAGCGTAGGGTCCGGGATTTACGAGCAGTACTTC.